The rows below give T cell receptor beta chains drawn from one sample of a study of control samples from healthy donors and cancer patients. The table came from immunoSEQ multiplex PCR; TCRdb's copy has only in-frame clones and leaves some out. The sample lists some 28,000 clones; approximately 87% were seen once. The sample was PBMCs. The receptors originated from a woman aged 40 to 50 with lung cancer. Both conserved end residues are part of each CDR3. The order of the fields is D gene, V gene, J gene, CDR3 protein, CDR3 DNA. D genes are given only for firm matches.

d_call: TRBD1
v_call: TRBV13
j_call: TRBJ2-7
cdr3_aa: CASSSGQGPRVYEQYF
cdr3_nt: TGTGCCAGCAGCTCGGGACAGGGGCCAAGGGTCTACGAGCAGTACTTC

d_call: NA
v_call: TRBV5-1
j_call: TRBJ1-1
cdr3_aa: CASSPGSSSTEAFF
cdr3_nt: TGCGCCAGCAGCCCCGGGTCCTCGAGCACTGAAGCTTTCTTT

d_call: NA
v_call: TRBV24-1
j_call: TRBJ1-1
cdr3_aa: CATSLGDGDTEAFF
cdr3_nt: TGTGCCACCAGTCTCGGGGACGGGGACACTGAAGCTTTCTTT

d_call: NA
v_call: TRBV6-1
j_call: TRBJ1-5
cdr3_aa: CASSGLQSYSNQPQHF
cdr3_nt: TGTGCCAGCAGTGGTTTACAGTCCTATAGCAATCAGCCCCAGCATTTT

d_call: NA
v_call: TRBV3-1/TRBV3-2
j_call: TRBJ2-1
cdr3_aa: CASSQERLALTYNEQFF
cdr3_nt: TGTGCCAGCAGCCAAGAACGCCTAGCGTTAACCTACAATGAGCAGTTCTTC

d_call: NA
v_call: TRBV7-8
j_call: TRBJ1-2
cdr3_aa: CASSRGEVANYGYTF
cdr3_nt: TGTGCCAGCAGCCGAGGGGAAGTAGCTAACTATGGCTACACCTTC

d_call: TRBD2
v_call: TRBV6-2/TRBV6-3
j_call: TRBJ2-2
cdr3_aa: CASSYRAGNTGELFF
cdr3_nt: TGTGCCAGCAGTTACCGAGCGGGAAACACCGGGGAGCTGTTTTTT

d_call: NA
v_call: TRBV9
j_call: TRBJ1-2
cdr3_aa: CASSYRPGQITSIANYGYTF
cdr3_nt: TGTGCCAGCAGCTACAGACCGGGACAAATAACCTCTATAGCTAACTATGGCTACACCTTC

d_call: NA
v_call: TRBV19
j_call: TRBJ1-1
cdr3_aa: CASRRGDEMNTEAFF
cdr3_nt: TGTGCCAGTAGGAGGGGGGACGAGATGAACACTGAAGCTTTCTTT

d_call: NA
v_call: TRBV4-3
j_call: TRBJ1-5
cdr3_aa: CASSQEPKAGMQPQHF
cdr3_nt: TGCGCCAGCAGCCAAGAACCCAAGGCAGGGATGCAGCCCCAGCATTTT

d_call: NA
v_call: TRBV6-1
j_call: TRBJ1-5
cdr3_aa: CASSENAGNQPQHF
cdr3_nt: TGTGCCAGCAGTGAAAATGCAGGCAATCAGCCCCAGCATTTT

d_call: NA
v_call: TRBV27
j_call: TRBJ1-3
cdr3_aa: CASSCGGVGNTIYF
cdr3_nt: TGTGCCAGCAGCTGCGGGGGGGTAGGAAACACCATATATTTT

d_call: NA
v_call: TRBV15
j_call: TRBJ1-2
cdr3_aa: CATSRDGRSSPLYGYTF
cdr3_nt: TGTGCCACCAGCAGAGATGGAAGGAGCAGCCCCCTCTATGGCTACACCTTC

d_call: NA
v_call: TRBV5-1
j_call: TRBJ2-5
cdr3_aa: CASSLGGLQETQYF
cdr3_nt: TGCGCCAGCAGCTTGGGAGGGTTACAAGAGACCCAGTACTTC

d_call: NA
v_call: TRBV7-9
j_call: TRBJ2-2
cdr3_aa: CASSQPSGTPNTGELFF
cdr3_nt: TGTGCCAGCAGCCAACCCAGCGGGACACCGAACACCGGGGAGCTGTTTTTT

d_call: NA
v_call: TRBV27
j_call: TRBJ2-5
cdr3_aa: CASRPLREGETQYF
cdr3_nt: TGTGCCAGCAGACCTCTCAGGGAAGGGGAGACCCAGTACTTC

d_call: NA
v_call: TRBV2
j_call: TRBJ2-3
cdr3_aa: CASPGVTDTQYF
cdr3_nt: TGTGCCAGCCCCGGGGTAACAGATACGCAGTATTTT

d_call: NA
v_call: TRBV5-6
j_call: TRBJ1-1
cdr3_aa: CASSLSGAEAFF
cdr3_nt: TGTGCCAGCAGCTTGTCGGGCGCTGAAGCTTTCTTT

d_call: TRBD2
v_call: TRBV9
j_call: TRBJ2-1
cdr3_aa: CASSGVLADSYNEQFF
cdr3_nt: TGTGCCAGCAGCGGCGTTCTAGCGGACTCCTACAATGAGCAGTTCTTC

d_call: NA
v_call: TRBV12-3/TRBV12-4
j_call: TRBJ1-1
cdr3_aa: CASSLVGNTEAFF
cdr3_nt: TGTGCCAGCAGTTTAGTGGGGAACACTGAAGCTTTCTTT

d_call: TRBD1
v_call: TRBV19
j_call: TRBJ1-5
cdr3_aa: CASSPQGGTGFDQPQHF
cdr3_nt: TGTGCCAGTAGTCCACAGGGGGGTACAGGGTTCGATCAGCCCCAGCATTTT

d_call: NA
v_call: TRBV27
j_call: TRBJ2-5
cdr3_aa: CASSLVVTQPQYF
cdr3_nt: TGTGCCAGCAGTTTGGTGGTAACCCAACCCCAGTACTTC

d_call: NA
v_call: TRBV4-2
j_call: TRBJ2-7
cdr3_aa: CASSQLGLGGAYEQYF
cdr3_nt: TGTGCCAGCAGCCAACTGGGATTGGGGGGAGCATACGAGCAGTACTTC

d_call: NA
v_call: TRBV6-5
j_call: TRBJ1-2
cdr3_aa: CASSYVSPGDYGYTF
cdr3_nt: TGTGCCAGCAGTTACGTTAGCCCAGGGGACTATGGCTACACCTTC

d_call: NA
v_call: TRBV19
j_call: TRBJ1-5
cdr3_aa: CATSIGAAGNQPQHF
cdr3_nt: TGTGCCACTTCGATCGGGGCGGCGGGCAATCAGCCCCAGCATTTT

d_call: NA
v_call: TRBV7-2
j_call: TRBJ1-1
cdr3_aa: CASSLGRRGAARNTEAFF
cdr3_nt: TGTGCCAGCAGCTTAGGGAGGCGGGGGGCGGCTAGGAACACTGAAGCTTTCTTT

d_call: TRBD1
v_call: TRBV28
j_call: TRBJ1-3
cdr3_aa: CASIEGALSGNTIYF
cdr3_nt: TGTGCCAGCATCGAGGGGGCCCTCTCTGGAAACACCATATATTTT

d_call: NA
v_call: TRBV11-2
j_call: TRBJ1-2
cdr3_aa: CASSSDLQGSYTF
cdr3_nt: TGTGCCAGCAGCTCCGATCTACAGGGAAGCTACACCTTC

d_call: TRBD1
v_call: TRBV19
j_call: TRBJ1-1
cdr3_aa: CASSKRDRLNSEAFF
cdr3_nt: TGTGCCAGTAGTAAGCGGGACAGGTTGAACTCTGAAGCTTTCTTT

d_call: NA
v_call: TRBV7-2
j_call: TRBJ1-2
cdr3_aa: CASSPGTAYGYTF
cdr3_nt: TGTGCCAGCAGCCCCGGGACCGCTTATGGCTACACCTTC

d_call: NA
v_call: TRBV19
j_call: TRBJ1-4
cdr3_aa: CASSMGQVEKLFF
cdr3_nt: TGTGCCAGTAGTATGGGGCAGGTTGAAAAACTGTTTTTT

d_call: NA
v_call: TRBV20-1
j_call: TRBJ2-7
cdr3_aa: CSARGIHEQYF
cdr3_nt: TGCAGTGCTAGAGGCATCCACGAGCAGTACTTC

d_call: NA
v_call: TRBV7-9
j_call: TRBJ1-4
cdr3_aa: CASSLKGGELFF
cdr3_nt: TGTGCCAGCAGCTTAAAGGGCGGGGAACTGTTTTTT

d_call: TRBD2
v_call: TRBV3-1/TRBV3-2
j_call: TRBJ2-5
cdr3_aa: CASSRSAAGGGETQYF
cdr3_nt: TGTGCCAGCAGCCGATCCGCGGCGGGGGGCGGAGAGACCCAGTACTTC

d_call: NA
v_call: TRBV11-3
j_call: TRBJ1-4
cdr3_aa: CASSLTGEKLFF
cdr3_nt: TGTGCCAGCAGCTTGACCGGTGAAAAACTGTTTTTT

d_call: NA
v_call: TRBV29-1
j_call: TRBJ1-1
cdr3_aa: CSVGITGRITEAFF
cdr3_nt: TGCAGCGTTGGTATCACAGGGAGGATCACTGAAGCTTTCTTT